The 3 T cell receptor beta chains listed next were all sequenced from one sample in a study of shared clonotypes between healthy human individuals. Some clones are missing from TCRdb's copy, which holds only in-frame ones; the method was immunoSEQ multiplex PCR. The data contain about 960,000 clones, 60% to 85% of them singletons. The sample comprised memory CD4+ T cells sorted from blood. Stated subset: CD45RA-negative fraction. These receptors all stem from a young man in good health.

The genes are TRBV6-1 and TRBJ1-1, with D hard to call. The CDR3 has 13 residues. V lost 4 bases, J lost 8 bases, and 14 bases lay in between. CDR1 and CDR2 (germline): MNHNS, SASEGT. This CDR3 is CASSGRAWVEAFF. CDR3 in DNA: TGTGCCAGCAGTGGGAGGGCGTGGGTCGAAGCTTTCTTT.

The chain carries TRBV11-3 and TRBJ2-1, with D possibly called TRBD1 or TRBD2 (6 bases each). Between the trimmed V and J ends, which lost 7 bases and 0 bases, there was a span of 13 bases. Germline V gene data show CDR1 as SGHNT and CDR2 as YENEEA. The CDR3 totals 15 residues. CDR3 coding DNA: TGTGCCAGCACCGAAGGGGGGAACTCCTACAATGAGCAGTTCTTC. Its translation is CASTEGGNSYNEQFF. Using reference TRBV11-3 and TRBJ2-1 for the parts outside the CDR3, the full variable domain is EAGVVQSPRYKIIEKKQPVAFWCNPISGHNTLYWYLQNLGQGPELLIRYENEEAVDDSQLPKDRFSAERLKGVDSTLKIQPAELGDSAVYLCASTEGGNSYNEQFFGPGTRLTVL.

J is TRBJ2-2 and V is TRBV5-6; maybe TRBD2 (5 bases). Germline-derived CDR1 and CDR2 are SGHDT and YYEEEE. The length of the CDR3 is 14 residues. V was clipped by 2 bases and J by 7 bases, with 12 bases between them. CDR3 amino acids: CASSLLVVSGELFF. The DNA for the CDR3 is TGTGCCAGCAGCTTACTAGTTGTTAGCGGGGAGCTGTTTTTT.